This TCR beta chain came from a study of shared clonotypes between healthy human individuals (dated by TCRdb to 2019 to 2021). Looking at the study overall: The cohort included a few men and two women between 18 and 49 years of age. Per donor, leukapheresis produced somewhere between about 0.9 and 9.5 billion PBMCs. For each donor, CD4 naive and CD4 memory were each given three plates, CD8 naive was given two plates, and CD8 memory was given one plate. Libraries were prepared and TCR repertoires were sequenced by different laboratories using diverse techniques, in order to increase sequencing depth and limit assay-specific biases. The study deeply sequenced blood TCR repertoires of about 5 healthy adults to estimate repertoire size and the extent of clonotype sharing between individuals. The paper as a whole reports these results and caveats: Because the study included a small number of donors, the genetic and exposure-history diversity represented was limited. Sharing across a few donors was observed for 4.5% to 6.5% of naive CD4, over 3% of naive CD8, roughly 2.4% of memory CD4, and 0.4% of memory CD8 clonotypes. Pairwise subsampling led to the expectation that sequencing depth would affect the degree of clonotype sharing among donors. Larger estimated clonotype richness was generally found for naive subsets than for memory subsets. Rarefaction of sorted-subset datasets indicated incomplete sequencing despite the large sequencing depth. Only blood was sampled, and tissue TCR repertoires likely differ from those in blood. Compared with non-shared clonotypes, the clonotypes found in all four sorted-subset donors had higher generation probabilities.

V ends up 5 bases short and J 2 bases short, with an unmatched junction base count of 3. The CDR3 has 14 amino acids, counting the end cysteine and phenylalanine. Only the CDR3 DNA is retained, 42 bases long and in frame from the first base. The germline V gene (reference sequence) provides CDR1 SEHNR and CDR2 FQNEAQ. For the CD8 naive samples, CD45RO-negative cells were positively selected for CCR7, yielding a CD45RA+CCR7+ population from which TemRA cells were excluded. Healthy HIV-negative adults with no recently reported acute infections or vaccinations were included as donors. Only Caucasian adults living in Nashville, Tennessee, USA were represented among the donors. Blood was collected by leukapheresis, and PBMCs were isolated by Ficoll-Histopaque density gradient centrifugation and then cryopreserved in liquid nitrogen vapor phase. Analytical flow cytometry was used to check the purity and quantity of each magnetically sorted T cell population. Genomic DNA was isolated from each sorted fraction and quantified by UV absorbance on a Nanodrop 2000c.

TCR CDR3 regions were amplified from genomic DNA by multiplex PCR using the deep immunoSEQ assay. For each cell subset, the extracted genomic DNA was distributed evenly across all wells of several immunoSEQ 96-well plates, and each plate served as one replicate. For sorted subsets, each replicate PCR was loaded with 150 to 250 ng genomic DNA, equivalent to about 30,000 T cell genomes. The purified libraries were quantified using a Qubit 3.0 fluorometer, sized with a Bioanalyzer 2100, and then quantified again using the KAPA Library Quantification kit. Every immunoSEQ 96-well plate was sequenced on a separate single-read 150-cycle Illumina NextSeq 550 flow cell. The paper's data handling went like this. Because only junctional sequences without quality scores were contained in the immunoSEQ output, filtering matching that applied to full-length reads could not be performed. Sequences were annotated with PyIR, a Python wrapper for IgBLAST v1.9, using IMGT germline references to assign V/J genes and CDR3. Any read was removed if the V/J assignment was weak (E-value above 1e-6), the CDR3 was missing, or the read contained stop codons, out-of-frame junctions, or ambiguous translated residues. V3J clonotypes were defined by identical inferred V gene, J gene, and CDR3 amino acid sequence. Percentage overlap between repertoires was computed as shared unique clonotypes divided by the size of the smaller repertoire. Three approaches were used to assess repertoire richness: RTK rarefaction, the Chao1 estimator, and Recon v2.1 estimates of unobserved clonotypes. Generation probabilities for all TCRbeta clonotypes obtained by the gDNA method from a few donors were computed using OLGA. TCRdb obtained this table from immuneACCESS and retained in-frame rearrangements with V and J assigned. These tables miss some clones; where compared with another copy, unresolved V genes account for less than half of the shortfall, and the remainder is unexplained. V and J calls and clone size are as listed in that table; D and trimming were resolved from the DNA. The sample data list about 1.9 million clones, and around 95% of these were observed just once. The biggest ten clones account for around 1.7% of the sample.

On this clone: Its antigen target is currently unknown. Base qualities are missing; no much larger clone stands one base away.

This clonotype originated in a man aged 18 to 35 in good health. Some clones in this sample may be carry-over from other donors' samples. Sequencing was performed on naive CD8+ T cells from PBMCs. Read against the paper, the sample's cell subset or site label means: CD45RA+CCR7+. This chain joins TRBV7-9 to TRBJ2-7; a stretch of 10 junction bases matches TRBD1. The nucleotides are TGTGCCAGCAGCGCGGGACAGGGGACCTACGAGCAGTACTTC. Protein translation: CASSAGQGTYEQYF.